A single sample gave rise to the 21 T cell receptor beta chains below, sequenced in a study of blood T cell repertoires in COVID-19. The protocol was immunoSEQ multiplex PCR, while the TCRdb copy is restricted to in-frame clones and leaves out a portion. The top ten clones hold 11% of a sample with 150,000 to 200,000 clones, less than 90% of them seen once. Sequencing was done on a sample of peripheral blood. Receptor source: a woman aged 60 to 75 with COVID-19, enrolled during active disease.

The CDR3 reads CASIQEGQNTEAFF. CDR3 nucleotides: TGTGCCAGCATCCAGGAGGGGCAGAACACTGAAGCTTTCTTT. The chain carries TRBV6-5 and TRBJ1-1; a possible D gene is TRBD1 (5 bases). Deletions cut 7 bases from V and 1 base from J, with 13 bases between. This CDR3 region has 14 residues. Germline V CDR1 and CDR2: MNHEY, SVGAGI.

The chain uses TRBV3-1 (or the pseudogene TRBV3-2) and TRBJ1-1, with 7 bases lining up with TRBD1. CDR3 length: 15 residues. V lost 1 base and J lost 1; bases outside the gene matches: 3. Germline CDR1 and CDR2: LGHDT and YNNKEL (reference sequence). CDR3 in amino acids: CASSQGSGGNTEAFF. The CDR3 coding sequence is TGTGCCAGCAGCCAAGGATCAGGGGGGAACACTGAAGCTTTCTTT.

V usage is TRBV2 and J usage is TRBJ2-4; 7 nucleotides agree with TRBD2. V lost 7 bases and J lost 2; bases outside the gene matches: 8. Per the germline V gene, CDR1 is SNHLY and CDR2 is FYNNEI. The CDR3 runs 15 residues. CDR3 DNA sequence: TGTGCCAGCACGAAAGGGGAGGGCTCCAAAAACATTCAGTACTTC. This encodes CASTKGEGSKNIQYF.

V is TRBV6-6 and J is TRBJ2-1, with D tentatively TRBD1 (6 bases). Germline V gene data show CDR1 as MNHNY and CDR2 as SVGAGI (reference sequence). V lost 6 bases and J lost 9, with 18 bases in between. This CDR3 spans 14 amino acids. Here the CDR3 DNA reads TGTGCCAGCAGCCTACAGGGTATGCTGAGTGAGCAGTTCTTC. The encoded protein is CASSLQGMLSEQFF.

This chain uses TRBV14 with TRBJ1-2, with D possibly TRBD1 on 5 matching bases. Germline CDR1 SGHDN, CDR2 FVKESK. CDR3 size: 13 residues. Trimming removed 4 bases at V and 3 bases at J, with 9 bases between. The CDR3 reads CASSPGLHYGYTF. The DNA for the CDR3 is TGTGCCAGCAGCCCAGGGTTGCACTATGGCTACACCTTC.

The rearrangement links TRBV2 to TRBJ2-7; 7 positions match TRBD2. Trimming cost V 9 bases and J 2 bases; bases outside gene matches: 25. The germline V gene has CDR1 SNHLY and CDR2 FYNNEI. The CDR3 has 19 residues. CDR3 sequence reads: CARGGCGAPSGAVTYEQYF. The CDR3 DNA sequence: TGTGCCAGGGGGGGGTGCGGGGCGCCGAGCGGGGCAGTCACCTACGAGCAGTACTTC.

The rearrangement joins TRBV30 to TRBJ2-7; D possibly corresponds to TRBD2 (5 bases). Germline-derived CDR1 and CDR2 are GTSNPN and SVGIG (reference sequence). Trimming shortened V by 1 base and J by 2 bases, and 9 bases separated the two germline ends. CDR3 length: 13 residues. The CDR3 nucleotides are TGTGCCTGGAGTGCGGGGTTTACCTACGAGCAGTACTTC. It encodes CAWSAGFTYEQYF.

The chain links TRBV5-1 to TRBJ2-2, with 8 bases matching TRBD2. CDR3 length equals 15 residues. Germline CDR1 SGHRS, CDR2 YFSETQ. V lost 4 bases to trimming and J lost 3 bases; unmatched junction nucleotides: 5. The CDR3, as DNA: TGCGCCAGCAGCCACCGGCGGGGGGACACCGGGGAGCTGTTTTTT. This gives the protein CASSHRRGDTGELFF.

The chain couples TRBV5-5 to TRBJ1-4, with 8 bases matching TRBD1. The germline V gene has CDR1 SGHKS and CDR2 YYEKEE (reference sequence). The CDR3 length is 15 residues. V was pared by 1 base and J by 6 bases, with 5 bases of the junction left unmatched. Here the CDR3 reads CASSLLPGGDEKLFF. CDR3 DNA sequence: TGTGCCAGCAGCTTGCTTCCAGGGGGCGATGAAAAACTGTTTTTT.

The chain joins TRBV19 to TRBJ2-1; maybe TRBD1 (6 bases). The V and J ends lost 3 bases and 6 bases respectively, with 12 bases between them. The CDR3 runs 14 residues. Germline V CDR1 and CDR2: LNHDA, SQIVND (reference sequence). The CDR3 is CASSIPGVFNEQFF. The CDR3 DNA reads TGTGCCAGTAGTATCCCAGGGGTTTTCAATGAGCAGTTCTTC.

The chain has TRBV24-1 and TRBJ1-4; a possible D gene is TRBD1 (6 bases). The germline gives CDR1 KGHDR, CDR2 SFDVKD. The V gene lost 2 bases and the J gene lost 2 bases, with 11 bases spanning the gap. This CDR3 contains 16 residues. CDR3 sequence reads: CATSDSLTGTNEKLFF. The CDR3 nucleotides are TGTGCCACCAGTGATTCCTTGACAGGCACTAATGAAAAACTGTTTTTT.

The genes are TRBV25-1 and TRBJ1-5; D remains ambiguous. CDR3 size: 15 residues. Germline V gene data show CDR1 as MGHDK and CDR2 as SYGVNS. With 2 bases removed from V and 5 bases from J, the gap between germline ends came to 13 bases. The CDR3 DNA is TGTGCCAGCAGTGAACGGGTTGACGGGTATCAGCCCCAGCATTTT. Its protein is CASSERVDGYQPQHF.

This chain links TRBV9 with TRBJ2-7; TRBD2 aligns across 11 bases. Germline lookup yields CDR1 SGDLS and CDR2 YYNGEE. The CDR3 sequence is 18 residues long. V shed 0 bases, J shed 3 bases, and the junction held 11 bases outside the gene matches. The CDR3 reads CASSVGPSGRTHFYEQYF. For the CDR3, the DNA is TGTGCCAGCAGCGTAGGTCCTAGCGGGAGGACTCATTTCTACGAGCAGTACTTC. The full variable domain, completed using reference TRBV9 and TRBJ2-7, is DSGVTQTPKHLITATGQRVTLRCSPRSGDLSVYWYQQSLDQGLQFLIQYYNGEERAKGNILERFSAQQFPDLHSELNLSSLELGDSALYFCASSVGPSGRTHFYEQYFGPGTRLTVT.

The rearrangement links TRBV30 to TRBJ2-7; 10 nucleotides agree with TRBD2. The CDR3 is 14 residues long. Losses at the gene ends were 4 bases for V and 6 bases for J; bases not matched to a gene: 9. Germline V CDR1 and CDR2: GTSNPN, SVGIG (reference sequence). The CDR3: CAWTSGSGYGEQYF. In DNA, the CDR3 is TGTGCCTGGACTAGCGGGAGCGGTTACGGCGAGCAGTACTTC.

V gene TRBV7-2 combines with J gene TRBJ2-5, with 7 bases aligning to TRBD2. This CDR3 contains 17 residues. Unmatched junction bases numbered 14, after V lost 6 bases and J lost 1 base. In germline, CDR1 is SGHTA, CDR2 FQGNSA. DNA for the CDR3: TGTGCCAGCAGGTTATTCCGGGGGGAGGTGGGCCAAGAGACCCAGTACTTC. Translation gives CASRLFRGEVGQETQYF.

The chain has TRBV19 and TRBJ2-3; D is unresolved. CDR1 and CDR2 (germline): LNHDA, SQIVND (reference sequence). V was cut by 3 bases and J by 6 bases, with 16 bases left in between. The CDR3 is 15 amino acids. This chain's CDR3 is CASSILADGWDTQYF. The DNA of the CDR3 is TGTGCCAGTAGTATTTTGGCGGATGGTTGGGATACGCAGTATTTT.

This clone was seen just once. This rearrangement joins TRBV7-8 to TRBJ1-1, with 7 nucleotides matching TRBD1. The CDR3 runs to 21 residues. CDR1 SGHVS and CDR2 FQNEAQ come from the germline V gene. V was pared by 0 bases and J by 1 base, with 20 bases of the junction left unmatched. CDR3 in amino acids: CASSLAPPDRDLRVTNTEAFF. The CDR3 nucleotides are TGTGCCAGCAGCTTAGCGCCCCCCGACAGGGATTTGCGTGTAACGAACACTGAAGCTTTCTTT.

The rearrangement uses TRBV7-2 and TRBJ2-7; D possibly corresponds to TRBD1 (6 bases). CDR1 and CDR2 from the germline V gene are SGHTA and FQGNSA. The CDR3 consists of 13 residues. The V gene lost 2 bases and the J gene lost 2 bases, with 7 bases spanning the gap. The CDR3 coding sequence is TGTGCCAGCAGCTTACAGGGGCCCTACGAGCAGTACTTC. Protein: CASSLQGPYEQYF.

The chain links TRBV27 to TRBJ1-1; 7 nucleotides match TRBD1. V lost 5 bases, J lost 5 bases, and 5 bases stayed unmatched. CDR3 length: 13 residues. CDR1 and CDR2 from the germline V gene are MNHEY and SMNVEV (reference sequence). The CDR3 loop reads CASSPPGGTEAFF. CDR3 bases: TGTGCCAGCAGTCCGCCAGGGGGGACTGAAGCTTTCTTT.

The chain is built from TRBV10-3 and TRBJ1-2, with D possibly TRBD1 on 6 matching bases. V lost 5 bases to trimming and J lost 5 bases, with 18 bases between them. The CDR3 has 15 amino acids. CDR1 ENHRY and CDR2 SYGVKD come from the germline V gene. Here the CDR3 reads CAISIRTDQTYGYTF. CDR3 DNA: TGTGCCATCAGTATAAGGACAGATCAGACTTATGGCTACACCTTC.

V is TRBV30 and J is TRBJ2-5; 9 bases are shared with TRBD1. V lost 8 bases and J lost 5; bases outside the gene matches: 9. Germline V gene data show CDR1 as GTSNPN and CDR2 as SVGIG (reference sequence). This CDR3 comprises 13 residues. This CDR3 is CARQQGARETQYF. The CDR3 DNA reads TGTGCCCGACAACAGGGGGCGCGGGAGACCCAGTACTTC. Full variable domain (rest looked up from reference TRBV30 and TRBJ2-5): SQTIHQWPATLVQPVGSPLSLECTVEGTSNPNLYWYRQAAGRGLQLLFYSVGIGQISSEVPQNLSASRPQDRQFILSSKKLLLSDSGFYLCARQQGARETQYFGPGTRLLVL.